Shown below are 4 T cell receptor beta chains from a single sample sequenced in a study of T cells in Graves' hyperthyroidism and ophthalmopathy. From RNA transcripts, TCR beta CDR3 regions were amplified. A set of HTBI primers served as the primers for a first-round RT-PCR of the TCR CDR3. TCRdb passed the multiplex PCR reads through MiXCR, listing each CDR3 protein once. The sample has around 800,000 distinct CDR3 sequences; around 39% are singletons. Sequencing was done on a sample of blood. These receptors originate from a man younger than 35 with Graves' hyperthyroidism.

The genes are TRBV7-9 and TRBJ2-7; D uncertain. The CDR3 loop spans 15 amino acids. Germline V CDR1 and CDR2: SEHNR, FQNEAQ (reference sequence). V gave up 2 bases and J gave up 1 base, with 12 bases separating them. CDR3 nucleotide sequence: TGTGCCAGCAGCTTACTTTCGGCCTTATCCTACGAGCAGTACTTC. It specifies CASSLLSALSYEQYF.

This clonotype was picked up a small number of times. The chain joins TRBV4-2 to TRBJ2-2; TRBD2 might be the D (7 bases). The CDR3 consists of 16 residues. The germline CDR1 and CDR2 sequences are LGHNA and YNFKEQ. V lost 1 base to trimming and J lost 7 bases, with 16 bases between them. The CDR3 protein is CASSQARGGLNGELFF. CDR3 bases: TGTGCCAGCAGCCAAGCAAGGGGGGGCCTCAACGGGGAGCTGTTTTTT.

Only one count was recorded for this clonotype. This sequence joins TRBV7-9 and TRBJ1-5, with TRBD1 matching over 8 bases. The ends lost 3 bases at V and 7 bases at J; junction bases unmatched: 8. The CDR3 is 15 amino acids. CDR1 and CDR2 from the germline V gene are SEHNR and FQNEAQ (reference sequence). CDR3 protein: CASSFAQGVGQPQHF. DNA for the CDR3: TGTGCCAGCAGCTTTGCACAGGGGGTGGGGCAGCCCCAGCATTTT.

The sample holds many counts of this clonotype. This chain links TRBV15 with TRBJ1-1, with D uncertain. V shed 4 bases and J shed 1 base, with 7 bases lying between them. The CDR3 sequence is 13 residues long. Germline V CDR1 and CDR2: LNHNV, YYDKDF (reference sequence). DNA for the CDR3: TGTGCCACCAGCACCTTGGGGAACACTGAAGCTTTCTTT. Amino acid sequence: CATSTLGNTEAFF.